The 6 T cell receptor beta chains given below trace back to one sample, sequenced in a study of shared clonotypes between healthy human individuals. TCRdb's copy holds only in-frame clones and misses some; the assay was immunoSEQ multiplex PCR. The sample records about 2 million clones, roughly 95% being singletons. Naive CD8 isolation took CD45RO-negative cells positively selected for CCR7 and excluded terminally differentiated effector memory CD45RA+ cells. Sequenced material: naive CD8+ T cells sorted from blood. These receptors came from a man between 18 and 35 years old in good health.

V gene TRBV7-9 combines with J gene TRBJ2-1, with 7 bases that match TRBD2. V lost 5 bases and J lost 0; bases outside the gene matches: 7. The CDR3 has 16 amino acids. Germline values: CDR1 SEHNR, CDR2 FQNEAQ (reference sequence). CDR3 sequence: CASSPGLDLSYNEQFF. The CDR3 DNA follows: TGTGCCAGCAGCCCCGGACTAGACCTCTCCTACAATGAGCAGTTCTTC.

The rearrangement joins TRBV28 to TRBJ2-1; D unclear. Per the germline V gene, CDR1 is MDHEN and CDR2 is SYDVKM. Deletions cut 9 bases from V and 5 bases from J, with 11 bases between. The CDR3 sequence is 12 residues long. The chain's CDR3 is CASTLGNNEQFF. In nucleotides, the CDR3 is TGTGCCAGTACTCTAGGAAACAATGAGCAGTTCTTC.

The rearrangement joins TRBV15 to TRBJ2-7; 11 bases match TRBD2. Unmatched junction bases numbered 9, after V lost 4 bases and J lost 4 bases. Germline CDR1 LNHNV, CDR2 YYDKDF (reference sequence). The CDR3 totals 16 residues. Here the CDR3 reads CATSILTSGSLYEQYF. The CDR3 nucleotides are TGTGCCACCAGCATCCTCACTAGCGGGAGTTTGTACGAGCAGTACTTC.

The rearrangement joins TRBV27 to TRBJ2-7, with 7 nucleotides matching TRBD1. V lost 3 bases to trimming and J lost 2 bases; unmatched junction nucleotides: 13. The CDR3 sequence is 17 residues long. Germline lookup yields CDR1 MNHEY and CDR2 SMNVEV (reference sequence). The CDR3 region has the DNA TGTGCCAGCAGTTTTCAGACCGTGTCAGGGGGACCCTACGAGCAGTACTTC. This gives the protein CASSFQTVSGGPYEQYF.

This clone appeared once. The chain uses TRBV4-1 and TRBJ2-2; 9 nucleotides match TRBD2. CDR3 size: 15 residues. V gave up 6 bases and J gave up 5 bases; unmatched junction bases: 7. Germline CDR1 and CDR2: MGHRA and YSYEKL. CDR3 nucleotides: TGCGCCAGCAGGCCGGGACTAGCAACGACCGGGGAGCTGTTTTTT. This sequence encodes CASRPGLATTGELFF.

In DNA form, the CDR3 reads TGTGCCAGCAGCTCCGGGCAAGAGACCCAGTACTTC. Translated, it gives CASSSGQETQYF. The chain recombines TRBV5-6 with TRBJ2-5, with unresolved D. Germline CDR1 SGHDT, CDR2 YYEEEE. The CDR3 spans 12 residues. Trimming pared 3 bases from V and 2 bases from J, leaving 5 bases between. Based on the CDR3 plus reference TRBV5-6 and TRBJ2-5, the full variable domain is DAGVTQSPTHLIKTRGQQVTLRCSPKSGHDTVSWYQQALGQGPQFIFQYYEEEERQRGNFPDRFSGHQFPNYSSELNVNALLLGDSALYLCASSSGQETQYFGPGTRLLVL.